This T cell receptor (beta chain) was recovered during a study of blood T cell repertoires in COVID-19. From germline, CDR1 is SGHRS and CDR2 YFSETQ. V lost 0 bases and J lost 4, with 10 bases in between. The CDR3 has 14 residues. Only in-frame clones appear in the TCRdb table, and some are missing; sequencing was by immunoSEQ multiplex PCR. The sample yields about 250,000 clones, roughly 88% seen once. The material sequenced was peripheral blood. The V call is TRBV5-1, the J call TRBJ1-2; tentatively, D is TRBD1 (6 bases). The TCR comes from a woman between 25 and 40 years old with active or convalescent COVID-19. DNA for the CDR3: TGCGCCAGCAGCTTGGAGGGGGATATCTATGGCTACACCTTC. Translating gives CASSLEGDIYGYTF.